The 27 T cell receptor beta chains below were found in one sample sequenced in a study of blood T cell repertoires in COVID-19. Sequencing was performed with immunoSEQ multiplex PCR; in TCRdb, only in-frame clones are kept and a portion is missing. Altogether over 110,000 clones are present, about four fifths being singletons, with the ten largest covering approximately 3.5%. Sequences were obtained from peripheral blood. The receptors originated from a man aged 65 to 79 who had recovered from COVID-19.

The CDR3 reads CASSMVGQGGQPQHF. The CDR3 coding sequence is TGTGCCAGTAGTATGGTGGGGCAGGGAGGTCAGCCCCAGCATTTT. The V call is TRBV19, the J call TRBJ1-5; the D gene is possibly TRBD1 (5 bases). Germline V CDR1 and CDR2: LNHDA, SQIVND (reference sequence). V dropped 3 bases and J dropped 6 bases, with 15 bases sitting between them. The CDR3 sequence is 15 residues long. The full variable domain, its missing parts supplied by reference TRBV19 and TRBJ1-5, is DGGITQSPKYLFRKEGQNVTLSCEQNLNHDAMYWYRQDPGQGLRLIYYSQIVNDFQKGDIAEGYSVSREKKESFPLTVTSAQKNPTAFYLCASSMVGQGGQPQHFGDGTRLSIL.

The J gene is TRBJ2-1, the V gene TRBV29-1; maybe TRBD2 (5 bases). This CDR3 is built from 13 residues. V gave up 0 bases and J gave up 6 bases, with 9 bases separating them. Germline lookup yields CDR1 SQVTM and CDR2 ANQGSEA. This CDR3 reads CSVEEILANEQFF. The CDR3 DNA follows: TGCAGCGTTGAAGAAATCCTAGCCAATGAGCAGTTCTTC.

The gene calls are TRBV10-2 and TRBJ1-2; 7 positions match TRBD1. The CDR3 length is 13 residues. With 10 bases clipped from V and 4 bases from J, the junction kept 9 bases outside the gene matches. Per germline, CDR1 WSHSY and CDR2 SAAADI. The CDR3 reads CAIFDRATYGYTF. The CDR3 DNA follows: TGCGCCATTTTTGACAGGGCAACCTATGGCTACACCTTC.

V gene TRBV7-9 combines with J gene TRBJ2-7; no clear D. CDR1 and CDR2 from the germline V gene are SEHNR and FQNEAQ (reference sequence). V lost 6 bases to trimming and J lost 3 bases, with 12 bases between them. The CDR3 totals 13 residues. The CDR3 region is CASRGFGDYEQYF. CDR3 nucleotides: TGTGCCAGCAGAGGCTTTGGAGACTACGAGCAGTACTTC. The whole variable domain, remainder taken from reference TRBV7-9 and TRBJ2-7, is DTGVSQNPRHKITKRGQNVTFRCDPISEHNRLYWYRQTLGQGPEFLTYFQNEAQLEKSRLLSDRFSAERPKGSFSTLEIQRTEQGDSAMYLCASRGFGDYEQYFGPGTRLTVT.

The chain carries TRBV29-1 and TRBJ1-1, with TRBD1 matching 9 bases. The CDR3 spans 14 residues. CDR1 and CDR2 from the germline V gene are SQVTM and ANQGSEA. V gave up 6 bases and J gave up 5 bases; unmatched junction bases: 10. CDR3 loop: CSVPGGQGGTEAFF. The CDR3 nucleotides are TGCAGCGTCCCGGGGGGACAGGGTGGGACTGAAGCTTTCTTT.

This clone was picked up a small number of times. The chain combines TRBV2 with TRBJ1-3; D may be TRBD1 (5 bases). Germline values: CDR1 SNHLY, CDR2 FYNNEI. The V end was cut by 2 bases, the J end by 5 bases, with 10 bases between. This CDR3 has 14 residues. CDR3 nucleotide sequence: TGTGCCAGCAGTGAACAGGGCCCGCGAAACACCATATATTTT. This translates into CASSEQGPRNTIYF.

The J gene is TRBJ2-1, the V gene TRBV4-1, with TRBD2 identical over 12 bases. CDR3 size: 16 residues. Germline CDR1 MGHRA, CDR2 YSYEKL. After removal of 2 bases from V and 6 bases from J, the junction contained 5 bases not matched to a gene. This CDR3 reads CASSQPGLAGINEQFF. The CDR3, as DNA: TGCGCCAGCAGCCAACCCGGACTAGCGGGAATCAATGAGCAGTTCTTC.

The J gene is TRBJ1-6, the V gene TRBV6-5; no definite D call. From germline, CDR1 is MNHEY and CDR2 SVGAGI. V was pared by 7 bases and J by 8 bases, with 18 bases between. This CDR3 has 15 residues. CDR3 loop: CASTPDTPGHSPLHF. The CDR3 nucleotides are TGTGCCAGCACCCCCGACACTCCCGGCCATTCACCCCTCCACTTT.

This clone has only one observation. The chain uses TRBV4-3 and TRBJ1-4; no clear D. The CDR3 is 15 amino acids. Trimming took 1 base from V and 5 from J, leaving 11 bases between them. Germline-derived CDR1 and CDR2 are LGHNA and YSLEER. CDR3 coding DNA: TGCGCCAGCAGCCAAGGGTTCAGAGCGAATGAAAAACTGTTTTTT. Its translation: CASSQGFRANEKLFF.

The chain combines TRBV7-2 with TRBJ2-4; 7 bases map to TRBD1. CDR3 length equals 14 residues. CDR1 is SGHTA, CDR2 FQGNSA, per germline. The trim removed 5 bases at V and 8 bases at J, leaving 9 bases unmatched. DNA of the CDR3: TGTGCCAGCAGCCCCCAGACAGGGTTTGACATTCAGTACTTC. As protein: CASSPQTGFDIQYF. The variable domain in full, with the rest retrieved from reference TRBV7-2 and TRBJ2-4, is GAGVSQSPSNKVTEKGKDVELRCDPISGHTALYWYRQSLGQGLEFLIYFQGNSAPDKSGLPSDRFSAERTGGSVSTLTIQRTQQEDSAVYLCASSPQTGFDIQYFGAGTRLSVL.

The table lists this clone with a few counts. The V gene is TRBV11-2, the J gene TRBJ1-1; D is ambiguous. V dropped 5 bases and J dropped 1 base, with 11 bases sitting between them. The CDR3 sequence is 14 residues long. Germline CDR1 and CDR2: SGHAT and FQNNGV. The CDR3 DNA follows: TGTGCCAGCAGCCGCTTTGGAGGGAACACTGAAGCTTTCTTT. Translated, it gives CASSRFGGNTEAFF.

This clone was seen just once. The chain links TRBV6-1 to TRBJ1-1; no reliable D call. This CDR3 is 13 amino acids long. V lost 1 base and J 2 bases, leaving 5 bases between the germline ends. Germline CDR1 MNHNS, CDR2 SASEGT. In DNA, the CDR3 is TGTGCCAGCAGTGAAGTTCCAAACACTGAAGCTTTCTTT. This codes for CASSEVPNTEAFF.

The rearrangement joins TRBV5-4 to TRBJ2-4; weak D call: TRBD1 (5 bases). Per germline, CDR1 SGHNT and CDR2 YYREEE (reference sequence). The V end was cut by 3 bases, the J end by 0 bases, with 13 bases between. The CDR3 has 16 residues. CDR3 in DNA: TGTGCCAGCAGCTACGGCATAACAGGAGCCAAAAACATTCAGTACTTC. Its protein product is CASSYGITGAKNIQYF.

The table lists this clone with a few counts. V is TRBV18 and J is TRBJ2-7; TRBD2 matches at 9 bases. V lost 0 bases to trimming and J lost 1 base; unmatched junction nucleotides: 13. The CDR3 extends over 19 amino acids. Germline lookup yields CDR1 KGHSH and CDR2 LQKENI. CDR3 sequence reads: CASSPPVLLGLANSYEQYF. CDR3 nucleotide sequence: TGTGCCAGCTCACCACCGGTTTTACTCGGACTAGCGAATTCCTACGAGCAGTACTTC.

The gene calls are TRBV5-6 and TRBJ1-1; D is uncertain. Germline loops: CDR1 SGHDT, CDR2 YYEEEE. CDR3 length equals 14 residues. Between the trimmed V and J ends, which lost 4 bases and 3 bases, there was a span of 13 bases. CDR3 in amino acids: CASSLSGFHTEAFF. In DNA, the CDR3 is TGTGCCAGCAGCCTGTCGGGGTTTCACACTGAAGCTTTCTTT.

The V call is TRBV3-1 (or the pseudogene TRBV3-2), the J call TRBJ2-3; D not certain. Per the germline V gene, CDR1 is LGHDT and CDR2 is YNNKEL (reference sequence). The V end was cut by 6 bases, the J end by 5 bases, with 15 bases between. The CDR3 is 14 residues long. The chain's CDR3 is CASSPTSYRDTQYF. In DNA, the CDR3 is TGTGCCAGCAGTCCGACATCGTACAGAGATACGCAGTATTTT.

This chain uses TRBV19 with TRBJ2-7; perhaps TRBD2 as D (5 bases). The germline V gene has CDR1 LNHDA and CDR2 SQIVND (reference sequence). Trimming removed 5 bases from V and 3 bases from J, with 17 bases in between. This CDR3 region has 15 residues. The CDR3 is CASSVWTGSGYEQYF. The CDR3 nucleotides are TGTGCCAGTAGTGTCTGGACTGGTTCGGGCTACGAGCAGTACTTC. The whole variable domain, filled in from reference TRBV19 and TRBJ2-7, reads DGGITQSPKYLFRKEGQNVTLSCEQNLNHDAMYWYRQDPGQGLRLIYYSQIVNDFQKGDIAEGYSVSREKKESFPLTVTSAQKNPTAFYLCASSVWTGSGYEQYFGPGTRLTVT.

The chain recombines TRBV6-5 with TRBJ1-2; the D gene is possibly TRBD1 (6 bases). The CDR3 is 13 residues long. Germline CDR1 reads MNHEY; CDR2 reads SVGAGI. The V gene lost 2 bases and the J gene lost 2 bases, with 6 bases spanning the gap. CDR3 loop: CASSYTGNYGYTF. The CDR3 region has the DNA TGTGCCAGCAGTTACACAGGGAACTATGGCTACACCTTC.

The rearrangement uses TRBV5-1 and TRBJ2-7, with TRBD2 matching 14 bases. Germline CDR1 reads SGHRS; CDR2 reads YFSETQ. This CDR3 contains 17 residues. The trim removed 4 bases at V and 0 bases at J, leaving 6 bases unmatched. The CDR3 sequence is CASSGGTSGSSSYEQYF. Written as DNA, the CDR3 is TGCGCCAGCAGCGGCGGGACTAGCGGGAGTAGCTCCTACGAGCAGTACTTC.

CDR3 sequence: CSASRQPMNTEAFF. The CDR3 nucleotides read TGCAGTGCTAGTAGACAGCCCATGAACACTGAAGCTTTCTTT. The chain links TRBV20-1 to TRBJ1-1; D is possibly TRBD1 (5 bases). Germline V gene lookup returns CDR1 DFQATT and CDR2 SNEGSKA (reference sequence). Trimming cost V 3 bases and J 0 bases, with 11 bases left between them. This CDR3 comprises 14 residues.

This chain connects TRBV13 to TRBJ2-1; 15 bases are a match to TRBD2. This CDR3 is built from 16 residues. Germline loops: CDR1 PRHDT, CDR2 FYEKMQ (reference sequence). J gave up 6 bases and V 5 bases, and 5 bases lay outside the gene matches. CDR3 region: CASSPGLAGGPNEQFF. The CDR3 DNA reads as TGTGCCAGCAGCCCAGGACTAGCGGGAGGGCCCAATGAGCAGTTCTTC.

For this clone: Relative to the germline gene, one junction end is altered; a read error may explain this. This rearrangement joins TRBV7-9 to TRBJ2-2; the match to TRBD2 covers 9 bases. This CDR3 spans 15 amino acids. CDR1 and CDR2 from the germline V gene are SEHNR and FQNEAQ (reference sequence). CDR3 loop: CASNLAGVNTGELFF. The CDR3 coding sequence is TGTGCCAGCAACTTAGCGGGAGTAAACACCGGGGAGCTGTTTTTT.

The V and J genes are TRBV9 and TRBJ2-1; 9 positions match TRBD1. V dropped 4 bases and J dropped 9; count of bases not matched to a gene: 14. The CDR3 has 16 amino acids. In germline, CDR1 is SGDLS, CDR2 YYNGEE. This chain's CDR3 is CASSIRPGQGVREQFF. The DNA of the CDR3 is TGTGCCAGCAGCATCCGGCCGGGACAGGGTGTGCGTGAGCAGTTCTTC.

The V call is TRBV19, the J call TRBJ2-5; 7 bases fit TRBD1. After removal of 3 bases from V and 5 bases from J, the junction contained 6 bases not matched to a gene. Germline lookup yields CDR1 LNHDA and CDR2 SQIVND (reference sequence). This CDR3 region has 14 residues. DNA of the CDR3: TGTGCCAGTAGTATGAGGGGGCAGGGGGAGACCCAGTACTTC. It translates to CASSMRGQGETQYF.

J is TRBJ1-2 and V is TRBV12-3 or TRBV12-4; TRBD1 aligns across 7 bases. V was clipped by 1 base and J by 8 bases; unmatched bases: 4. The CDR3 has 13 amino acids. In DNA, the CDR3 is TGTGCCAGCAGTTTAGGGCAGGGGGAAGGCTACACCTTC. Amino acid sequence: CASSLGQGEGYTF.

The rearrangement uses TRBV9 and TRBJ2-5; 7 positions match TRBD2. Per the germline V gene, CDR1 is SGDLS and CDR2 is YYNGEE. Losses at the gene ends were 3 bases for V and 3 bases for J; bases not matched to a gene: 5. CDR3 size: 14 residues. This CDR3 is CASSGAGAEETQYF. The CDR3 DNA is TGTGCCAGCAGCGGGGCGGGAGCTGAAGAGACCCAGTACTTC.

The chain couples TRBV2 to TRBJ2-1; TRBD1 matches at 10 bases. Germline loops: CDR1 SNHLY, CDR2 FYNNEI. V was pared by 7 bases and J by 7 bases, with 10 bases of the junction left unmatched. The CDR3 totals 15 residues. Here the CDR3 DNA reads TGTGCCAGCACGATGGACAGGGGGATTCGGAATGAGCAGTTCTTC. This translates into CASTMDRGIRNEQFF. The whole variable domain, filled in from reference TRBV2 and TRBJ2-1, reads EPEVTQTPSHQVTQMGQEVILRCVPISNHLYFYWYRQILGQKVEFLVSFYNNEISEKSEIFDDQFSVERPDGSNFTLKIRSTKLEDSAMYFCASTMDRGIRNEQFFGPGTRLTVL.